The following is a TCR beta chain sequence with its context. The sample originates from a study of T cell responses to AZD1222 COVID-19 vaccine. CDR1 is SGHTA, CDR2 FQGTGA, per germline. With 4 bases clipped from V and 5 bases from J, the junction kept 9 bases outside the gene matches. The CDR3 runs to 16 residues. Measured with immunoSEQ multiplex PCR; TCRdb has only the in-frame clones, and not every one. Here the sample spans 130,000 to 150,000 clones, just over 90% being singletons. The chain uses TRBV7-3 and TRBJ2-3, with TRBD2 identical over 10 bases. The clonotype comes from an adult in good health. The sample was peripheral blood, taken on day 0 of AZD1222 vaccination. CDR3 loop: CASSSLAGGLGDTQYF. CDR3 in DNA: TGTGCCAGCAGCTCATTAGCGGGAGGACTAGGAGATACGCAGTATTTT.